This TCR beta chain was found in a study of pediatric ulcerative colitis. Looking at the study overall: Several patients showed pancolitis and two showed left-sided colitis. Notes on the study in general: Two patients' blood samples yielded substantially fewer templates. A couple of rectal CDR3 clonotypes occurred in all ulcerative colitis patients.

The protocol was immunoSEQ multiplex PCR, while the TCRdb copy is restricted to in-frame clones and leaves out a portion. The sample shows about 32,000 clones, 82% of them seen only once. About this clone itself: No antigen is known for it.

Germline values: CDR1 SNHLY, CDR2 FYNNEI. The CDR3 runs 13 residues. Input material: blood. This TCR came from a boy between 10 and 17 years old with severe ulcerative colitis. This chain joins TRBV2 and TRBJ2-5; D remains ambiguous. With the DNA end fitting TRBJ2-7 better, the J assignment may be wrong. Written as DNA, the CDR3 is TGTGCCAGCAGTGAAGATAGCTCCTACGAGCAGTACTTC. Its protein is CASSEDSSYEQYF.